The 20 T cell receptor beta chains given below trace back to one sample, sequenced in a study of T cell responses to AZD1222 COVID-19 vaccine. Profiled with immunoSEQ multiplex PCR; TCRdb holds only in-frame clones, not every one. Of approximately 77,000 clones listed, about 90% are singletons. Specimen: peripheral blood, collected on day 0 of MenACWY control vaccination. The receptors here all came from an adult in good health.

The chain recombines TRBV11-2 with TRBJ2-1; 9 nucleotides align to TRBD1. CDR3 length: 15 amino acids. Trimming took 6 bases from V and 4 from J; bases not matched to a gene: 7. Germline-derived CDR1 and CDR2 are SGHAT and FQNNGV. The CDR3 bases are TGTGCCAGCAGGGGACAGGGCACGCGGTACAATGAGCAGTTCTTC. This gives the protein CASRGQGTRYNEQFF.

In this sample, this clone is large. The J gene is TRBJ2-2, the V gene TRBV12-3 or TRBV12-4, with D perhaps matching TRBD2 (5 bases). V lost 7 bases and J lost 5, with 11 bases in between. The CDR3 runs to 13 residues. CDR3 in DNA: TGTGCCAGCATGTGGTCGGGGACCGGGGAGCTGTTTTTT. Translation: CASMWSGTGELFF.

The rearrangement links TRBV11-3 to TRBJ2-3; 7 nucleotides line up with TRBD2. CDR3 size: 17 residues. The germline V gene has CDR1 SGHNT and CDR2 YENEEA. V gave up 1 base and J gave up 2 bases; unmatched junction bases: 9. CDR3 nucleotides: TGTGCCAGCAGCTTAGGATACCGGGACTACTCCACAGATACGCAGTATTTT. Translating it yields CASSLGYRDYSTDTQYF.

V is TRBV19 and J is TRBJ1-2; 9 nucleotides line up with TRBD1. There are 12 residues in the CDR3. Looked up from germline, CDR1 is LNHDA and CDR2 is SQIVND (reference sequence). V shed 10 bases and J 3 bases; nucleotides not matched to a gene: 3. DNA for the CDR3: TGTGCCACCCGGGACAGGGACTATGGCTACACCTTC. It encodes CATRDRDYGYTF.

The V gene is TRBV30, the J gene TRBJ2-2; D perhaps matches TRBD1 (5 bases). The V and J ends lost 0 bases and 1 base respectively, with 9 bases between them. Germline V gene sequence: CDR1 GTSNPN, CDR2 SVGIG (reference sequence). CDR3 length equals 15 residues. The CDR3, as DNA: TGTGCCTGGAGTGTAGACGACAGGAACACCGGGGAGCTGTTTTTT. Its protein is CAWSVDDRNTGELFF. Full variable domain (remainder filled in from reference TRBV30 and TRBJ2-2): SQTIHQWPATLVQPVGSPLSLECTVEGTSNPNLYWYRQAAGRGLQLLFYSVGIGQISSEVPQNLSASRPQDRQFILSSKKLLLSDSGFYLCAWSVDDRNTGELFFGEGSRLTVL.

The chain carries TRBV12-3 or TRBV12-4 and TRBJ1-1; D is ambiguous. The CDR3 has 13 residues. Trimming left V 8 bases short and J 0 bases short, with 10 bases between. This CDR3 is CASRPYLNTEAFF. The CDR3 coding sequence is TGTGCCAGCCGGCCGTACCTGAACACTGAAGCTTTCTTT.

The V call is TRBV19, the J call TRBJ1-2, with a tentative D call TRBD1 (5 bases). The germline CDR1 and CDR2 sequences are LNHDA and SQIVND (reference sequence). CDR3 size: 15 residues. Trimming stripped 2 bases from V and 7 bases from J, with 17 bases between. CDR3 amino acids: CASSIREGFLFGYTF. CDR3 coding DNA: TGTGCCAGTAGTATAAGAGAGGGGTTCCTCTTTGGCTACACCTTC.

The chain couples TRBV2 to TRBJ2-2; 10 bases agree with TRBD2. The CDR3 totals 16 residues. Germline-derived CDR1 and CDR2 are SNHLY and FYNNEI. The trim removed 2 bases at V and 0 bases at J, leaving 0 bases unmatched. CDR3 residues: CASSESGRANTGELFF. In nucleotides, the CDR3 is TGTGCCAGCAGTGAAAGCGGGAGGGCGAACACCGGGGAGCTGTTTTTT.

The gene calls are TRBV11-2 and TRBJ2-7; TRBD1 aligns across 7 bases. The length of the CDR3 is 13 residues. V gave up 3 bases and J gave up 3 bases; unmatched junction bases: 2. The germline V gene encodes CDR1 SGHAT and CDR2 FQNNGV. This chain's CDR3 is CASSFDRVYEQYF. Here the CDR3 DNA reads TGTGCCAGCAGCTTCGACAGGGTCTACGAGCAGTACTTC. Full variable domain (missing parts from reference TRBV11-2 and TRBJ2-7): EAGVAQSPRYKIIEKRQSVAFWCNPISGHATLYWYQQILGQGPKLLIQFQNNGVVDDSQLPKDRFSAERLKGVDSTLKIQPAKLEDSAVYLCASSFDRVYEQYFGPGTRLTVT.

The chain combines TRBV4-3 with TRBJ1-1; no definite D call. Trimming removed 0 bases at V and 8 bases at J, with 10 bases between. The germline V gene encodes CDR1 LGHNA and CDR2 YSLEER. The CDR3 loop spans 13 amino acids. CDR3 loop: CASSQDVGREAFF. The CDR3 DNA is TGCGCCAGCAGCCAAGATGTAGGGCGGGAAGCTTTCTTT.

The chain has TRBV6-2 or TRBV6-3 and TRBJ2-1; 7 nucleotides align to TRBD1. V gave up 5 bases and J gave up 12 bases; unmatched junction bases: 10. The germline V gene encodes CDR1 MNHEY and CDR2 SVGEGT. The CDR3 totals 13 residues. In nucleotides, the CDR3 is TGTGCCAGCAGTCGGGACAGTCCAAGGATGCAGTTCTTC. This gives the protein CASSRDSPRMQFF.

J is TRBJ2-7 and V is TRBV11-2; perhaps D is TRBD1 or TRBD2 (5 bases each). CDR1 is SGHAT and CDR2 is FQNNGV in the germline V gene. Deletions cut 5 bases from V and 3 bases from J, with 17 bases between. The CDR3 runs to 15 residues. The CDR3 DNA sequence: TGTGCCAGCAGCCCAGAGGGGACCACTAACTACGAGCAGTACTTC. Residues: CASSPEGTTNYEQYF.

The chain links TRBV5-1 to TRBJ2-3, with a tentative D call TRBD1 (6 bases). V was cut by 6 bases and J by 2 bases, with 13 bases left in between. Germline-derived CDR1 and CDR2 are SGHRS and YFSETQ. The CDR3 is 14 residues long. CDR3 region: CASTEQGSTDTQYF. CDR3 DNA: TGCGCCAGCACCGAACAGGGCTCCACAGATACGCAGTATTTT.

The chain uses TRBV6-1 and TRBJ1-5; D gene uncertain. The CDR3 covers 13 residues. V lost 1 base and J 9 bases, leaving 10 bases between the germline ends. The germline CDR1 and CDR2 sequences are MNHNS and SASEGT. The CDR3 here is CASSEGQRAPQHF. As DNA, the CDR3 is TGTGCCAGCAGTGAAGGGCAGAGAGCGCCCCAGCATTTT.

V usage is TRBV7-3 and J usage is TRBJ2-7; 8 bases are a match to TRBD1. This CDR3 has 14 residues. V lost 5 bases and J lost 2; bases outside the gene matches: 5. Germline V gene lookup returns CDR1 SGHTA and CDR2 FQGTGA. Here the CDR3 DNA reads TGTGCCAGCAGCCCCGGACAGGGACCCTACGAGCAGTACTTC. This encodes CASSPGQGPYEQYF.

The gene calls are TRBV7-8 and TRBJ2-3; D remains unclear. The CDR3 length is 15 residues. Germline assignment: CDR1 SGHVS and CDR2 FQNEAQ. V lost 1 base and J lost 0, with 8 bases in between. The DNA for the CDR3 is TGTGCCAGCAGCTTAGAGCGCCAGAGCACAGATACGCAGTATTTT. Its protein is CASSLERQSTDTQYF.

The rearrangement links TRBV5-1 to TRBJ1-3; no reliable D call. CDR3 length: 12 amino acids. CDR1 and CDR2 (germline): SGHRS, YFSETQ. V gave up 7 bases and J gave up 4 bases, with 9 bases separating them. CDR3 in DNA: TGCGCCAGCTCGGCGATGGGAAACACCATATATTTT. Amino acid sequence: CASSAMGNTIYF.

V usage is TRBV24-1 and J usage is TRBJ2-1, with 7 bases matching TRBD2. The V segment lost 2 bases and the J segment 10 bases; nucleotides outside the gene matches: 4. Per the germline V gene, CDR1 is KGHDR and CDR2 is SFDVKD. The length of the CDR3 is 13 residues. This chain's CDR3 is CATSDSSLAEQFF. The CDR3 region has the DNA TGTGCCACCAGTGATTCCTCACTAGCGGAGCAGTTCTTC.

The V gene is TRBV28, the J gene TRBJ1-1; a possible D gene is TRBD1 (5 bases). Trimming cost V 2 bases and J 5 bases, with 15 bases left between them. The V gene's germline CDR1 is MDHEN and CDR2 SYDVKM. This CDR3 is built from 15 residues. The CDR3 region is CASSLMLGGLTEAFF. DNA of the CDR3: TGTGCCAGCAGTTTAATGTTGGGGGGTTTAACTGAAGCTTTCTTT. Complete variable domain (other parts from reference TRBV28 and TRBJ1-1): DVKVTQSSRYLVKRTGEKVFLECVQDMDHENMFWYRQDPGLGLRLIYFSYDVKMKEKGDIPEGYSVSREKKERFSLILESASTNQTSMYLCASSLMLGGLTEAFFGQGTRLTVV.

V usage is TRBV7-2 and J usage is TRBJ2-1; TRBD2 might be the D (6 bases). Trimming removed 8 bases from V and 0 bases from J, with 11 bases in between. The CDR3 contains 14 residues. Germline V gene sequence: CDR1 SGHTA, CDR2 FQGNSA. CDR3 sequence: CASVADSSYNEQFF. CDR3 DNA sequence: TGTGCCAGCGTAGCGGATAGCTCCTACAATGAGCAGTTCTTC.